The clone carrying this T cell receptor (beta chain) came up once. The source of the sample is a study of blood T cell repertoires in COVID-19. Background on the study: COVID-19 samples collected from the United States, Italy and Spain covered acute and convalescent phases. T cells, B-cell-depleted T cells, or PBMCs provided the cDNA or gDNA that served as material.

Study processing details: Amplification of reference gene primers was used by the study to estimate nucleated cell counts. TCRdb's copy holds only in-frame clones and misses some; the assay was immunoSEQ multiplex PCR. V, J and clone size are taken as reported in that table, and D and trimming were inferred from the DNA itself. The profile covers over 80,000 clones, with 85% to 95% appearing a single time and approximately 1.7% taken by the ten largest. This CDR3 is built from 15 residues. Trimming at V came to 6 bases and at J to 4 bases, leaving 7 bases not matched to a gene. Germline assignment: CDR1 MNHEY and CDR2 SVGAGI.

This TCR came from a man in his sixties with acute or convalescent COVID-19. What was sequenced was peripheral blood. The genes are TRBV6-5 and TRBJ2-1, with 9 bases identical to TRBD2. Here the CDR3 reads CASRPGLAPYNEQFF. The CDR3 DNA reads TGTGCCAGCAGGCCCGGACTAGCGCCTTACAATGAGCAGTTCTTC.